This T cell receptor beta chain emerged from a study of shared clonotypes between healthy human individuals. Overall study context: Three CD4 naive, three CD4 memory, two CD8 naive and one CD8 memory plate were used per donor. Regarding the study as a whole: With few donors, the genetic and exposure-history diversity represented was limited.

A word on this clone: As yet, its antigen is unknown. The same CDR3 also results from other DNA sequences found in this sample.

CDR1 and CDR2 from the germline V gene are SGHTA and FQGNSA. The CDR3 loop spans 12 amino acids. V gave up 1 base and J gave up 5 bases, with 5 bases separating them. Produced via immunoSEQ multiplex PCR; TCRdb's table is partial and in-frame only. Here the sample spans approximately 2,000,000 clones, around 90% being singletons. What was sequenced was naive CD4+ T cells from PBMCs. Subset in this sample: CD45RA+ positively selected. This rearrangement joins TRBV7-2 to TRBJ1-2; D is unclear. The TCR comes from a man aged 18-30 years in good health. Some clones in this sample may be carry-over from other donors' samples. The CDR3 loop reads CASSLEGYGYTF. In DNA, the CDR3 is TGTGCCAGCAGCTTAGAAGGGTATGGCTACACCTTC. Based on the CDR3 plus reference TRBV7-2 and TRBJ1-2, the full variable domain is GAGVSQSPSNKVTEKGKDVELRCDPISGHTALYWYRQSLGQGLEFLIYFQGNSAPDKSGLPSDRFSAERTGGSVSTLTIQRTQQEDSAVYLCASSLEGYGYTFGSGTRLTVV.